A selection of T cell receptor beta chains follows, all from one sample in a study of T cells in localized non-small cell lung cancer. Method: immunoSEQ multiplex PCR; TCRdb's copy keeps in-frame clones and lacks some. Of roughly 64,000 clones listed, about four fifths are singletons. This sample comprised PBMCs, obtained before any cancer treatment. Receptors were obtained from a man aged 35-75 years with stage II lung adenocarcinoma. Each CDR3 is given with its conserved first and last residue. The D gene is left open where the match is weak. Clone size is not always given. Where it is, it says once, few, many or a class for expanded clones.

j_call clone_size v_call d_call cdr3_nt cdr3_aa
TRBJ1-1 . TRBV6-1 . TGTGCCAGCATTGGGGCTGTCGCTGAAGCTTTCTTT CASIGAVAEAFF
TRBJ1-3 . TRBV27 . TGTGCCAGCAGTATGGACAGATTCTCTGGAAACACCATATATTTT CASSMDRFSGNTIYF
TRBJ1-2 once TRBV11-2 . TGTGCCAGCAGCTTAGAAGGGTCATTCGGCTATGGCTACACCTTC CASSLEGSFGYGYTF
TRBJ2-1 . TRBV4-3 TRBD2 TGCGCCAGCAGCCAAGAAAAACAGACTAGCGGTCTTGGCAATGAGCAGTTCTTC CASSQEKQTSGLGNEQFF
TRBJ2-2 . TRBV7-2 TRBD1 TGTGCCAGCAGCTTAGACAGGGGTAGGACCGGGGAGCTGTTTTTT CASSLDRGRTGELFF
TRBJ1-1 . TRBV29-1 TRBD1 TGCAGCGTTGGGGACCGGGACAGGAGTGGATATGAAGCTTTCTTT CSVGDRDRSGYEAFF
TRBJ2-1 . TRBV18 . TGTGCCAGCTCTTTAGCCGGGGGTGGTGAGCAGTTCTTC CASSLAGGGEQFF
TRBJ2-1 . TRBV4-3 TRBD2 TGCGCCAGCAGCGCACAGGGACTTGGACTAGCGGGAGTGGATGAGCAGTTCTTC CASSAQGLGLAGVDEQFF
TRBJ1-3 . TRBV6-6 TRBD1 TGTGCCAGCAGTAAACCCGGACAGGCTGGAAACACCATATATTTT CASSKPGQAGNTIYF
TRBJ2-3 . TRBV19 TRBD2 TGTGCCAGCACCGGGGGGGTTCGGGCAGATACGCAGTATTTT CASTGGVRADTQYF
TRBJ1-2 . TRBV6-1 . TGTGCCAGCAGTGAAGTAGGAGGGTTGGGCTACACCTTC CASSEVGGLGYTF
TRBJ2-2 . TRBV30 . TGTGCCTGGAGTGTACCGGGTTACACCGGGGAGCTGTTTTTT CAWSVPGYTGELFF
TRBJ1-1 . TRBV5-6 . TGTGCCAGCAGCTTGGTAGGCCCCTCGGGCACTGAAGCTTTCTTT CASSLVGPSGTEAFF
TRBJ1-1 . TRBV6-6 TRBD1 TGTGCCAGCAGTTACGACAGGGGTGGGACTGAAGCTTTCTTT CASSYDRGGTEAFF
TRBJ2-1 . TRBV5-1 TRBD2 TGCGCCAGCAGCTTGGCAGCGGGGACCTACAATGAGCAGTTCTTC CASSLAAGTYNEQFF
TRBJ1-5 . TRBV27 . TGTGCCAGCAGTTTATTGGGGGAGGGTCAGCCCCAGCATTTT CASSLLGEGQPQHF
TRBJ2-7 . TRBV19 . TGTGCCAGTAGTACAGGGGACGCGGTCTCCTACGAGCAGTACTTC CASSTGDAVSYEQYF
TRBJ1-5 few TRBV2 . TGTGCCAGCAGTGAAGGGGGTCAGGGTCAGCCCCAGCATTTT CASSEGGQGQPQHF
TRBJ1-1 . TRBV5-1 . TGCGCCAGCAGAGATGGCTCCAGTGAAGCTTTCTTT CASRDGSSEAFF
TRBJ2-1 . TRBV6-1 . TGTGCCAGCAGTGGGGACGGGACCGGGGGTAGGTTCTTC CASSGDGTGGRFF
TRBJ1-3 . TRBV28 TRBD1 TGTGCCAGCAGTTTACTGACAGGGGGGAGCTCTGGAAACACCATATATTTT CASSLLTGGSSGNTIYF
TRBJ1-2 . TRBV4-2 TRBD1 TGTGCCAGCAGCCTCCGGGACAGGGAGGGACATGGCTACACCTTC CASSLRDREGHGYTF
TRBJ2-7 . TRBV21-1 . TGTGCCAGCAGCAAAGTGGAGGGACAGAGCTCCTACGAGCAGTACTTC CASSKVEGQSSYEQYF
TRBJ2-1 . TRBV11-2 . TGTGCCAGCAGCCTGGAGGAGATCTCGAATGAGCAGTTCTTC CASSLEEISNEQFF
TRBJ2-1 once TRBV7-2 TRBD2 TGTGCCAGCAGCCCCGCACTAGCGGGACCGGGAGAGGGGAATGAGCAGTTCTTC CASSPALAGPGEGNEQFF
TRBJ2-3 few TRBV9 . TGTGCCAGCAGCGTAGCACCTGGGGGAGGCACAGATACGCAGTATTTT CASSVAPGGGTDTQYF
TRBJ1-1 . TRBV6-1 . TGTGCCAGCAGTGAAAACAGCCTGAACACTGAAGCTTTCTTT CASSENSLNTEAFF
TRBJ2-3 few TRBV5-1 TRBD1 TGCGCCAGCAGCTCGGGACAGGGGACCCGGTCGGCTAGCACAGATACGCAGTATTTT CASSSGQGTRSASTDTQYF
TRBJ2-2 . TRBV27 . TGTGCCAGCAGACAAGGGACATTTAACACCGGGGAGCTGTTTTTT CASRQGTFNTGELFF
TRBJ2-2 . TRBV7-9 TRBD2 TGTGCCAGCAGCTTGGGACTAGCGACGAACACCGGGGAGCTGTTTTTT CASSLGLATNTGELFF
TRBJ2-3 . TRBV30 TRBD2 TGTGCCTGGAAACGTGGAGCGGGAGACAGTCGGTACTCAGATACGCAGTATTTT CAWKRGAGDSRYSDTQYF
TRBJ2-3 . TRBV11-2 TRBD2 TGTGCCAGCAGCTTAGCAGCTAGCGGGATCTTAGATACGCAGTATTTT CASSLAASGILDTQYF
TRBJ2-7 . TRBV7-6 . TGTGCCAGCAGAGCGGGTAGTGGGTCGGAGCAGTACTTC CASRAGSGSEQYF
TRBJ1-1 . TRBV7-9 . TGTGCCAGCAGCCCCCAACGGGCACGCATGAACACTGAAGCTTTCTTT CASSPQRARMNTEAFF
TRBJ1-2 . TRBV5-1 . TGCGCCAGCAGCTTGGCCATGGTTAGTGGCTACACCTTC CASSLAMVSGYTF
TRBJ1-1 . TRBV29-1 . TGCAGCGTTGAAAAGGGGTTGAACACTGAAGCTTTCTTT CSVEKGLNTEAFF
TRBJ2-3 few TRBV27 TRBD1 TGTGCCAGCAGTCACGGGACAGGGAGACCGTATTTT CASSHGTGRPYF
TRBJ1-1 . TRBV14 . TGTGCCAGCAGCCAAGATTCAAATCGGGGGCCTGAAGCTTTCTTT CASSQDSNRGPEAFF
TRBJ2-7 . TRBV9 TRBD2 TGTGCCAGCAGGGGAGGACTAGGGCCAACCTACGAGCAGTACTTC CASRGGLGPTYEQYF
TRBJ2-5 . TRBV14 TRBD1 TGTGCCAGCAGCCGGCGCAGGGGGCCCGGCGAGACCCAGTACTTC CASSRRRGPGETQYF
TRBJ2-7 . TRBV9 . TGTGCCAGCAGCTCAGCCTCGGACTCCGTCGAGCAGTACTTC CASSSASDSVEQYF
TRBJ2-6 . TRBV2 TRBD1 TGTGCCAGCAGTACTCGTGGACAGGGGTCCTCTGGGGCCAACGTCCTGACTTTC CASSTRGQGSSGANVLTF
TRBJ1-1 . TRBV6-1 TRBD1 TGTGCCAGCAGGGGGGACAGCTTGAACACTGAAGCTTTCTTT CASRGDSLNTEAFF
TRBJ1-1 few TRBV19 . TGTGCCAGTAGTATCCCAGGGAAGGGGACTGAAGCTTTCTTT CASSIPGKGTEAFF
TRBJ1-1 . TRBV28 TRBD1 TGTGCCAGCAGTCCTCCGGTGTCCCGACAGGGACCGAACACTGAAGCTTTCTTT CASSPPVSRQGPNTEAFF
TRBJ1-5 few TRBV4-2 . TGTGCCAGCAGCCAAGATTATCCAGGCAATCAGCCCCAGCATTTT CASSQDYPGNQPQHF
TRBJ2-7 medium-sized TRBV2 TRBD2 TGTGCCAGCAGTGAAGCGGAACTAGCGGGATCCTACGAGCAGTACTTC CASSEAELAGSYEQYF
TRBJ1-1 . TRBV5-6 . TGTGCCAGCAGCACACCGGGACGAGACACTGAAGCTTTCTTT CASSTPGRDTEAFF
TRBJ1-5 few TRBV4-1 . TGCGCCAGCAGCCAAGTAGGGGCATCTGGCGGCAATCAGCCCCAGCATTTT CASSQVGASGGNQPQHF
TRBJ1-1 few TRBV4-1 . TGCGCCAGCAGCCAAGCAGGGAACACTGAAGCTTTCTTT CASSQAGNTEAFF